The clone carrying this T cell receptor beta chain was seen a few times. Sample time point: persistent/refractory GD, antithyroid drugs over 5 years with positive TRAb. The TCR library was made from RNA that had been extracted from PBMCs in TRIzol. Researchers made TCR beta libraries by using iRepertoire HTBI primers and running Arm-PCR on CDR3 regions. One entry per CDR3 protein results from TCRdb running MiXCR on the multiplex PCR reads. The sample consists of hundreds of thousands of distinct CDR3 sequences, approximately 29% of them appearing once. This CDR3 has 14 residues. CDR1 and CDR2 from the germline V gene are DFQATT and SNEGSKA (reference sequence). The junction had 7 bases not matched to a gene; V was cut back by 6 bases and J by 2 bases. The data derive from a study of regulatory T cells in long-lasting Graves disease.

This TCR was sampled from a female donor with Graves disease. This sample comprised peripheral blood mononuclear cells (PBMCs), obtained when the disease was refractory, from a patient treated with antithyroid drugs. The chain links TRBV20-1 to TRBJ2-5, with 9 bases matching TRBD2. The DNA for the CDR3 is TGCAGTGCGGTAGCGGGAGAACGACAAGAGACCCAGTACTTC. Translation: CSAVAGERQETQYF.